This TCR beta chain was recovered during a study of shared clonotypes between healthy human individuals. This table comes from immunoSEQ multiplex PCR, and its TCRdb copy is limited to in-frame clones, with some not included. The sample has some 2,100,000 clones, approximately 94% seen once; the top ten hold around 0.13%. The length of the CDR3 is 15 residues. From germline, CDR1 is GTSNPN and CDR2 SVGIG (reference sequence). Trimming took off 5 bases at V and 0 bases at J, with 14 bases between the two ends. This TCR came from a man aged 18-30 years in good health. The sequencing sample was made of naive CD4+ T cells sorted from blood. Documented subset: CD45RA+ positively selected. This chain connects TRBV30 to TRBJ1-3, with D perhaps matching TRBD1 (5 bases). The CDR3 sequence: CAWQRDSVSGNTIYF. Written as DNA, the CDR3 is TGTGCCTGGCAGCGGGACTCAGTCTCTGGAAACACCATATATTTT.